What follows are 26 T cell receptor beta chains derived from one specimen sequenced in a study of cytomegalovirus exposure and HLA in healthy donors. Vbeta (60) and Jbeta (13) primers were used in the PCR. Libraries were prepared by immunoSEQ multiplex PCR; TCRdb keeps only in-frame clonotypes and omits some of them. The sample has 100,000 to 150,000 clones. The sample was PBMCs. The receptors shown here come from a man younger than 35 in good health and CMV-seronegative.

The chain employs TRBV29-1 and TRBJ1-1; D uncertain. V was clipped by 4 bases and J by 4 bases, with 16 bases between them. CDR1 and CDR2 (germline): SQVTM, ANQGSEA. This CDR3 region has 14 residues. The CDR3 DNA follows: TGCAGCGTTGCATTATCCCGCCCAGGCACTGAAGCTTTCTTT. Translating it yields CSVALSRPGTEAFF.

This sequence joins TRBV5-6 and TRBJ1-2; 7 bases are a match to TRBD1. In germline, CDR1 is SGHDT, CDR2 YYEEEE. After removal of 4 bases from V and 4 bases from J, the junction contained 13 bases not matched to a gene. The CDR3 runs to 16 residues. The CDR3 sequence: CASSLGHRGNFYGYTF. The CDR3 DNA is TGTGCCAGCAGCCTCGGCCACAGGGGAAACTTCTATGGCTACACCTTC.

The chain recombines TRBV5-1 with TRBJ2-3; 8 positions match TRBD1. The CDR3 totals 15 residues. Germline values: CDR1 SGHRS, CDR2 YFSETQ. V gave up 0 bases and J gave up 0 bases; unmatched junction bases: 0. The CDR3 loop is CASSLGQGSTDTQYF. DNA of the CDR3: TGCGCCAGCAGCTTGGGACAGGGGAGCACAGATACGCAGTATTTT.

Here the CDR3 DNA reads TGCGCCAGCAGCTTGCTCTCCCCGGGACTAGCGGGAGGGTGGAACACCGGGGAGCTGTTTTTT. Encoded protein: CASSLLSPGLAGGWNTGELFF. V and J are TRBV5-1 and TRBJ2-2, with 16 bases that match TRBD2. Unmatched junction bases numbered 10, after V lost 1 base and J lost 1 base. CDR1 SGHRS and CDR2 YFSETQ come from the germline V gene. The CDR3 spans 21 residues.

The chain carries TRBV9 and TRBJ1-4; the D gene is possibly TRBD1 (5 bases). V gave up 4 bases and J gave up 4 bases, with 11 bases separating them. In germline, CDR1 is SGDLS, CDR2 YYNGEE. The CDR3 has 14 residues. In DNA, the CDR3 is TGTGCCAGCAGCTCCGACAGCTTTAATGAAAAACTGTTTTTT. Translation gives CASSSDSFNEKLFF.

The V and J genes are TRBV7-6 and TRBJ2-5; D remains ambiguous. The germline CDR1 and CDR2 sequences are SGHVS and FNYEAQ. V lost 1 base to trimming and J lost 2 bases, with 8 bases between them. CDR3 size: 14 residues. For the CDR3, the DNA is TGTGCCAGCAGCTTAGTTGGAGCACAAGAGACCCAGTACTTC. It yields the protein CASSLVGAQETQYF.

V gene TRBV11-2 combines with J gene TRBJ2-7; D is possibly TRBD2 (6 bases). The CDR3 covers 14 residues. Germline CDR1 SGHAT, CDR2 FQNNGV. Trimming pared 5 bases from V and 3 bases from J, leaving 14 bases between. This CDR3 is CASSTPRRGYEQYF. The CDR3 DNA is TGTGCCAGCAGCACCCCACGGCGGGGCTACGAGCAGTACTTC.

V and J are TRBV4-1 and TRBJ2-7; D gene unclear. Germline V gives CDR1 MGHRA, CDR2 YSYEKL. The CDR3 loop spans 13 amino acids. Between the trimmed V and J ends, which lost 1 base and 5 bases, there was a span of 9 bases. CDR3 amino acids: CASSQGFEDEQYF. The CDR3 DNA reads as TGCGCCAGCAGCCAAGGGTTCGAGGACGAGCAGTACTTC.

The rearrangement uses TRBV2 and TRBJ2-5, with 9 bases matching TRBD1. TRBJ2-7 explains the end of the DNA better; the J call may be wrong. CDR1 is SNHLY and CDR2 is FYNNEI in the germline V gene. The CDR3 is 14 amino acids. Written as DNA, the CDR3 is TGTGCCAGCTTCCCCGGGACAGGGACCTACGAGCAGTACTTC. This sequence encodes CASFPGTGTYEQYF.

The chain links TRBV19 to TRBJ2-7; 7 bases are shared with TRBD1. The CDR3 consists of 14 residues. The V segment lost 1 base and the J segment 5 bases; nucleotides outside the gene matches: 5. Per germline, CDR1 LNHDA and CDR2 SQIVND (reference sequence). Here the CDR3 reads CASSIGQGNDEQYF. The CDR3 region has the DNA TGTGCCAGTAGTATAGGACAGGGTAACGACGAGCAGTACTTC.

The V and J genes are TRBV27 and TRBJ1-2; 7 bases are shared with TRBD1. The CDR3 contains 15 residues. The germline CDR1 and CDR2 sequences are MNHEY and SMNVEV (reference sequence). V gave up 2 bases and J gave up 7 bases; unmatched junction bases: 10. The CDR3 region is CASSLGTGVRSGYTF. The DNA of the CDR3 is TGTGCCAGCAGTTTAGGAACAGGGGTGCGTTCTGGCTACACCTTC.

The gene calls are TRBV30 and TRBJ1-1; 12 bases agree with TRBD1. Germline V CDR1 and CDR2: GTSNPN, SVGIG (reference sequence). This CDR3 region has 18 residues. The trim removed 3 bases at V and 5 bases at J, leaving 16 bases unmatched. The CDR3 nucleotides are TGTGCCTGGAGGTTATCGTTCCGGGACAGGGGGCCCTTAACTGAAGCTTTCTTT. Its protein is CAWRLSFRDRGPLTEAFF. Filled out from reference TRBV30 and TRBJ1-1, the complete variable domain reads SQTIHQWPATLVQPVGSPLSLECTVEGTSNPNLYWYRQAAGRGLQLLFYSVGIGQISSEVPQNLSASRPQDRQFILSSKKLLLSDSGFYLCAWRLSFRDRGPLTEAFFGQGTRLTVV.

The chain employs TRBV5-1 and TRBJ2-7; D possibly corresponds to TRBD1 (6 bases). Trimming cost V 0 bases and J 0 bases, with 22 bases left between them. In germline, CDR1 is SGHRS, CDR2 YFSETQ. The CDR3 consists of 19 residues. This chain's CDR3 is CASSLERGTLPTYSYEQYF. The CDR3 DNA reads as TGCGCCAGCAGCTTGGAGAGGGGGACCCTACCAACTTACTCCTACGAGCAGTACTTC.

Here the CDR3 DNA reads TGTGCCAGCGAATCAGGGGCCTTAAGCTCCTACGAGCAGTACTTC. Translating gives CASESGALSSYEQYF. V and J are TRBV28 and TRBJ2-7; the D gene is possibly TRBD1 (6 bases). The CDR3 is 15 residues long. V lost 8 bases to trimming and J lost 0 bases, with 17 bases between them. Germline CDR1 is MDHEN and CDR2 is SYDVKM.

The genes are TRBV30 and TRBJ1-2, with 8 bases identical to TRBD1. The junction had 6 bases not matched to a gene; V was cut back by 4 bases and J by 2 bases. CDR1 and CDR2 (germline): GTSNPN, SVGIG (reference sequence). This CDR3 has 14 amino acids. CDR3: CAWTLQGGNYGYTF. As DNA, the CDR3 is TGTGCCTGGACCCTACAGGGGGGGAACTATGGCTACACCTTC.

V usage is TRBV6-5 and J usage is TRBJ1-1, with 7 positions matching TRBD1. Germline trimming cut 2 bases from V and 5 bases from J; bases unmatched to any gene: 11. Germline values: CDR1 MNHEY, CDR2 SVGAGI. The CDR3 consists of 16 residues. The CDR3 is CASSYVLRGYGTEAFF. CDR3 bases: TGTGCCAGCAGTTACGTCCTCAGGGGGTATGGAACTGAAGCTTTCTTT.

The chain couples TRBV19 to TRBJ2-6; 7 bases line up with TRBD1. The V segment lost 5 bases and the J segment 0 bases; nucleotides outside the gene matches: 4. The CDR3 has 16 residues. CDR1 and CDR2 (germline): LNHDA, SQIVND (reference sequence). CDR3 sequence reads: CASSSRTGSGANVLTF. The CDR3 DNA follows: TGTGCCAGTAGTTCCCGGACAGGCTCTGGGGCCAACGTCCTGACTTTC.

V is TRBV7-2 and J is TRBJ1-3; D might be TRBD1 (5 bases). This CDR3 has 13 amino acids. Germline CDR1 and CDR2: SGHTA and FQGNSA. V was shortened by 1 base and J by 8 bases, with 9 bases between the two germline ends. The CDR3 protein is CASSLVGADTIYF. CDR3 in DNA: TGTGCCAGCAGCTTAGTAGGGGCGGACACCATATATTTT.

This sequence joins TRBV28 and TRBJ2-7; 9 bases are a match to TRBD2. With 5 bases clipped from V and 2 bases from J, the junction kept 16 bases outside the gene matches. CDR3 length: 18 amino acids. Per germline, CDR1 MDHEN and CDR2 SYDVKM. The CDR3 region has the DNA TGTGCCAGCAGTACCAAACCTCCCCTAGCGGGGTCCCCCTACGAGCAGTACTTC. This gives the protein CASSTKPPLAGSPYEQYF.

V and J are TRBV7-6 and TRBJ2-7; 10 nucleotides agree with TRBD1. The CDR3 runs to 14 residues. CDR1 is SGHVS, CDR2 FNYEAQ, per germline. J gave up 6 bases and V 5 bases, and 7 bases lay outside the gene matches. The CDR3: CASSSGTGVFEQYF. CDR3 in DNA: TGTGCCAGCAGCAGCGGGACAGGGGTATTCGAGCAGTACTTC.

This chain joins TRBV7-9 and TRBJ1-2; a possible D gene is TRBD1 (5 bases). V lost 1 base and J 6 bases, leaving 12 bases between the germline ends. CDR3 length: 14 residues. CDR1 is SEHNR and CDR2 is FQNEAQ in the germline V gene (reference sequence). Here the CDR3 reads CASSLVMGQNGYTF. The CDR3, as DNA: TGTGCCAGCAGCTTAGTTATGGGGCAGAATGGCTACACCTTC.

The chain combines TRBV6-6 with TRBJ1-1; D is unclear. V lost 0 bases and J 11 bases, leaving 16 bases between the germline ends. The germline gives CDR1 MNHNY, CDR2 SVGAGI (reference sequence). This CDR3 has 14 residues. CDR3 coding DNA: TGTGCCAGCAGTTACTCGAATGTTCGGGAAGATGCTTTCTTT. This encodes CASSYSNVREDAFF.

The V and J genes are TRBV6-1 and TRBJ1-2; tentative D call: TRBD1 (6 bases). Germline lookup yields CDR1 MNHNS and CDR2 SASEGT. The V end lost 3 bases, the J end lost 1 base, and 6 bases lay between the germline ends. The CDR3 loop spans 13 amino acids. For the CDR3, the DNA is TGTGCCAGCAGTGAGGACAGTAACTATGGCTACACCTTC. As protein: CASSEDSNYGYTF.

The V and J genes are TRBV11-3 and TRBJ2-7; 7 nucleotides align to TRBD2. CDR1 and CDR2 from the germline V gene are SGHNT and YENEEA. This CDR3 spans 12 amino acids. The V gene end was trimmed by 4 bases and the J gene end by 5 bases; junction bases not matched to a gene: 2. For the CDR3, the DNA is TGTGCCAGCAGCTGGGAGGGCCACGAGCAGTACTTC. Translated, it gives CASSWEGHEQYF.

CDR3 region: CASSLTGRTEAFF. The CDR3 region has the DNA TGTGCCAGCAGTCTTACAGGGCGGACTGAAGCTTTCTTT. The chain links TRBV27 to TRBJ1-1; possible D gene TRBD1, 6 bases. CDR3 size: 13 residues. In germline, CDR1 is MNHEY, CDR2 SMNVEV (reference sequence). V was trimmed by 5 bases and J by 5 bases, leaving 12 bases between them.

This rearrangement joins TRBV15 to TRBJ2-7, with 8 bases fitting TRBD1. Germline CDR1 and CDR2: LNHNV and YYDKDF (reference sequence). V lost 5 bases and J lost 2; bases outside the gene matches: 8. CDR3 length: 15 amino acids. The CDR3 here is CATSAGRGQAYEQYF. DNA of the CDR3: TGTGCCACCAGCGCCGGGCGGGGACAGGCCTACGAGCAGTACTTC.